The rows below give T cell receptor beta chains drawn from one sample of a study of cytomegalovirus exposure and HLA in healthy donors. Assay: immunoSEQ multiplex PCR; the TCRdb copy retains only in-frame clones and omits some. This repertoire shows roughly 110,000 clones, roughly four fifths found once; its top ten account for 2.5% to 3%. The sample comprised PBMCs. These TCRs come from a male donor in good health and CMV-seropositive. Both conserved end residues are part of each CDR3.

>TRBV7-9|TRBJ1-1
CSSSLGTGSMNTEAFF
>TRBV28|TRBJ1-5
CASTRLSNQPQHF
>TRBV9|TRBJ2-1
CASRPGVSSYNEQFF
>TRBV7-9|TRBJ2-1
CASSLAGTGGNEQFF
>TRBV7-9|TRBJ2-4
CASSPGLAGVGRDIQYF
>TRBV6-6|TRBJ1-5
CASSTRGATNQPQHF
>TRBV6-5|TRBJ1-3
CASQRGGSAGNTIYF
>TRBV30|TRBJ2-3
CAWSGRTDTQYF
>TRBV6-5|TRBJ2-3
CASSYDGSGTQYF
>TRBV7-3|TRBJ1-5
CASSLGGQPQHF
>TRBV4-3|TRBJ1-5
CASSQSVESYNQPQHF
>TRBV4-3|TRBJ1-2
CASSPQGLNGYPF
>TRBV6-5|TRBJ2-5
CASSRTGGMGETQYF
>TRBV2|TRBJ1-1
CASSAAGEAFF
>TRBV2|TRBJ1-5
CASTGRGHSSNQPQNF
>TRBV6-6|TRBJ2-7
CASSAGQGGSEQYF
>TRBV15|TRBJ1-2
CATSSSDRGFYGYTF
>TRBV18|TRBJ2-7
CASSKTQARGYSYEQYF
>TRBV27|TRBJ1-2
CASSQGQGAGYGYTF
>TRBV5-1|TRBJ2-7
CASSSRRFSEYEQYF
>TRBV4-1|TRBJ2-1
CASSGERDGIEQFF
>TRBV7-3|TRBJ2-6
CASSPTPQARSGANVLTF
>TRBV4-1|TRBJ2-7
CASSQGTGDAYEQYF
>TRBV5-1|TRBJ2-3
CASSLNSGTSTDTQYF
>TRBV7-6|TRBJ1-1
CASSKQTNTEAFF
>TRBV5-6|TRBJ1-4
CASSFGTGGQVPFF
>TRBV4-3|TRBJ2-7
CASSQDRGLYEQYF
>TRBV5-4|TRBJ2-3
CASSLDGQSTDTQYF
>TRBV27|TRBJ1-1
CASSLYGGQGWNTEAFF
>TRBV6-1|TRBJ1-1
CASSERGNTEAFF
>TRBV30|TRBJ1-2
CAWRMGQGIHRRDGYTF
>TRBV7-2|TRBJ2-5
CASSLPHQETQYF
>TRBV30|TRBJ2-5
CAFLATGQTQYF
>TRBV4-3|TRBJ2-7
CASSSGQGVYEQYF
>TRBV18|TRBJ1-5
CASSGQGPNSNQPQHF
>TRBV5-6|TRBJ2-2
CASSLGRVGELFF
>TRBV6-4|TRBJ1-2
CASSPRTGDSQYLGYTF
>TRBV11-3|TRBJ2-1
CASSLAVSNEQFF
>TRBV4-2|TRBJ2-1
CASSLGTSENNEQFF
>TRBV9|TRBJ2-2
CASSYYGRGHTGELFF
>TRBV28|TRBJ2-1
CASLGQGAGISYNEQFF
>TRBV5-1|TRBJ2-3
CASRRLTSYTDTQYF
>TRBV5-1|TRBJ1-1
CASSFGWLGDTEAFF
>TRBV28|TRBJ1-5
CASRPTGVGNQPQHF
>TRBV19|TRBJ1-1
CASKLLLSAPRTEAFF
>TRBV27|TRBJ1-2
CASSFLRGTTSYTF